The 7 T cell receptor beta chains below all came from one sample that was sequenced in a study of CD8 T cells in Susac syndrome. About 0.5 to 1 ug RNA was reverse transcribed with random hexamers. Via MiXCR, TCRdb re-called the immunoSEQ multiplex PCR reads, giving one row per CDR3 protein. The data hold 90,000 to 150,000 distinct CDR3 sequences, with 90% to 95% observed a single time. The material sequenced was CD4+ T cells from PBMCs. The receptor set was obtained from a human donor with multiple sclerosis.

This clonotype was counted a single time. The rearrangement links TRBV3-1 to TRBJ2-1; D possibly corresponds to TRBD1 (6 bases). With 4 bases removed from V and 2 bases from J, the gap between germline ends came to 15 bases. Germline CDR1 reads LGHDT; CDR2 reads YNNKEL (reference sequence). The CDR3 sequence is 16 residues long. CDR3 nucleotide sequence: TGTGCCAGCAGCCCGCGAGCAGGGGCGGCCTACAATGAGCAGTTCTTC. Protein sequence: CASSPRAGAAYNEQFF.

This clonotype was detected only a few times. The junction shows a germline mismatch at one end, possibly a read error. This chain joins TRBV29-1 and TRBJ2-2; D might be TRBD1 (6 bases). The CDR3 loop spans 14 amino acids. CDR1 and CDR2 from the germline V gene are SQVTM and ANQGSEA. CDR3 in amino acids: CSVEDNRVSGELFF. The CDR3 coding sequence is TGCAGCGTTGAAGATAACAGGGTCTCCGGGGAGCTTTTTTTT.

V gene TRBV5-4 combines with J gene TRBJ1-4; D unresolved. The V end lost 5 bases, the J end lost 4 bases, and 12 bases lay between the germline ends. Germline-derived CDR1 and CDR2 are SGHNT and YYREEE (reference sequence). CDR3 length: 14 residues. In DNA form, the CDR3 reads TGTGCCAGCAGTAGACAAGGGAGTAATGAAAAACTGTTTTTT. It translates to CASSRQGSNEKLFF. Based on the CDR3 plus reference TRBV5-4 and TRBJ1-4, the full variable domain is ETGVTQSPTHLIKTRGQQVTLRCSSQSGHNTVSWYQQALGQGPQFIFQYYREEENGRGNFPPRFSGLQFPNYSSELNVNALELDDSALYLCASSRQGSNEKLFFGSGTQLSVL.

V and J are TRBV6-6 and TRBJ1-6; TRBD1 matches at 9 bases. The V and J ends lost 5 bases and 9 bases, in that order; junction bases with no gene match: 8. This CDR3 is 15 amino acids long. Germline lookup yields CDR1 MNHNY and CDR2 SVGAGI (reference sequence). The CDR3 sequence is CASSPLQGASSPLHF. CDR3 DNA sequence: TGTGCCAGCAGTCCGTTACAGGGGGCAAGTTCACCCCTCCACTTT.

V is TRBV10-3 and J is TRBJ2-2; 12 nucleotides match TRBD1. In germline, CDR1 is ENHRY, CDR2 SYGVKD. Trimming at V came to 7 bases and at J to 5 bases, leaving 5 bases not matched to a gene. The CDR3 consists of 15 residues. CDR3 bases: TGTGCCATCATGGGACAGGGGGCCGGGACCGGGGAGCTGTTTTTT. Translating it yields CAIMGQGAGTGELFF.

The rearrangement uses TRBV29-1 and TRBJ1-3, with D unresolved. This CDR3 contains 12 residues. Germline values: CDR1 SQVTM, CDR2 ANQGSEA. Trimming took off 5 bases at V and 4 bases at J, with 9 bases between the two ends. CDR3 nucleotides: TGCAGCGTTAGGAGGACCGGAAACACCATATATTTT. This translates into CSVRRTGNTIYF.

The chain carries TRBV7-3 and TRBJ2-2, with a possible D match to TRBD1 (6 bases). CDR1 is SGHTA, CDR2 FQGTGA, per germline. The CDR3 is 15 amino acids. Trimming removed 0 bases from V and 1 base from J, with 6 bases in between. In DNA form, the CDR3 reads TGTGCCAGCAGCTTAACGGGACAGAACACCGGGGAGCTGTTTTTT. It is translated as CASSLTGQNTGELFF. The whole variable domain, remainder taken from reference TRBV7-3 and TRBJ2-2, is GAGVSQTPSNKVTEKGKYVELRCDPISGHTALYWYRQSLGQGPEFLIYFQGTGAADDSGLPNDRFFAVRPEGSVSTLKIQRTERGDSAVYLCASSLTGQNTGELFFGEGSRLTVL.